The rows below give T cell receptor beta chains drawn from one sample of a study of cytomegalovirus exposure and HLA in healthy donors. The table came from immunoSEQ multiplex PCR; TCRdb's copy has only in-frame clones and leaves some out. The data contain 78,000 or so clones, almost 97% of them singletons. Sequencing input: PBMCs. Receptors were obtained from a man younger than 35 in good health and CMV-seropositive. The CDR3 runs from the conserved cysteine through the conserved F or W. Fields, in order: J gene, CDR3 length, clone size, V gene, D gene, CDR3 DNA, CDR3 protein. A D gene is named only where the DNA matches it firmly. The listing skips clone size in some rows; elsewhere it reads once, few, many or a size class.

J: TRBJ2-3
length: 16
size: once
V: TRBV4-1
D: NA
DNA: TGCGCCAGCAGCCAGCAGGAGGGCGGGAGCACAGATACGCAGTATTTT
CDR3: CASSQQEGGSTDTQYF

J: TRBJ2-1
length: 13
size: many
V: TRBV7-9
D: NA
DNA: TGTGCCAGCAGTTACTCCGTCTACAATGAGCAGTTCTTC
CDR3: CASSYSVYNEQFF

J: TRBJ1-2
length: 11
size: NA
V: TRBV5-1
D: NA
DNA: TGCGCCAGCAGCTGGGGGGAAGGCTACACCTTC
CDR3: CASSWGEGYTF

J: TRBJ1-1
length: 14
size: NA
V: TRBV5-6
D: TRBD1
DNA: TGTGCCAGCAGCCCATGGACAGGGCCAACTGAAGCTTTCTTT
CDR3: CASSPWTGPTEAFF

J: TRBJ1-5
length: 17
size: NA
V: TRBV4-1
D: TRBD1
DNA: TGCGCCAGCAGCTTGGACAGGGGGCAAAGAAGCAATCAGCCCCAGCATTTT
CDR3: CASSLDRGQRSNQPQHF

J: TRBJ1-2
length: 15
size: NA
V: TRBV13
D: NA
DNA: TGTGCCAGCAGCTTAGGGTCCGGAGGGGCGGATGGCTACACCTTC
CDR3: CASSLGSGGADGYTF

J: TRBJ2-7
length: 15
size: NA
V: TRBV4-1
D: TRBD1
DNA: TGCGCCAGCAGTCCCGGGACAGGGGAAGACTACGAGCAGTACTTC
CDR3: CASSPGTGEDYEQYF

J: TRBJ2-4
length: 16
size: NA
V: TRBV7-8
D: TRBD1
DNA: TGTGCCAGCAGCTTAGCCCTAGGACAGGGGGGAAACATTCAGTACTTC
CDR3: CASSLALGQGGNIQYF

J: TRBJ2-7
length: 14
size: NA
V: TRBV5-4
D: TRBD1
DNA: TGTGCCAGCAGCCGACAGGGGGCTAGGAACGAGCAGTACTTC
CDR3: CASSRQGARNEQYF

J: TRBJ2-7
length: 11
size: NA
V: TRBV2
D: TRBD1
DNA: TGTGCCAGCAGACAGGGGAACGAGCAGTACTTC
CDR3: CASRQGNEQYF

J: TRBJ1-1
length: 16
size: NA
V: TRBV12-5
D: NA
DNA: TGTGCTAGTGGTTTGGTAGTCGACAGAAGTGGCACTGAAGCTTTCTTT
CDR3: CASGLVVDRSGTEAFF

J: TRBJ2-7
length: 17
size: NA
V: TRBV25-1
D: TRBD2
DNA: TGTGCCAGCAGTGAATACCCCGGGAGCGGGAGCTCCTACGAGCAGTACTTC
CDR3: CASSEYPGSGSSYEQYF

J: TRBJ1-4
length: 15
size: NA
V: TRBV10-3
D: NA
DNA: TGTGCCATCAGTGAATCGGGGGCAACTAATGAAAAACTGTTTTTT
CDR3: CAISESGATNEKLFF

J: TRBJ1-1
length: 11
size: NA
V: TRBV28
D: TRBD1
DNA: TGTGCCAGCACAGGGGGAACTGAAGCTTTCTTT
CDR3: CASTGGTEAFF

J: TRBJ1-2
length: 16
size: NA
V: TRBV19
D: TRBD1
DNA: TGTGCCAGTAGTTCCACCGGGACAGGGGGCAAGGATGGCTACACCTTC
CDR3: CASSSTGTGGKDGYTF

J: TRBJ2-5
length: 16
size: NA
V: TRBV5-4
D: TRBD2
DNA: TGTGCCAGCAGGCGACTAGCGGGAGGGCCCCAAGAGACCCAGTACTTC
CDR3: CASRRLAGGPQETQYF

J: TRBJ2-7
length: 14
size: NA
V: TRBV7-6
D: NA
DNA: TGTGCCAGCAGCCCCCGCAGTACCCCCTACGAGCAGTACTTC
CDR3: CASSPRSTPYEQYF

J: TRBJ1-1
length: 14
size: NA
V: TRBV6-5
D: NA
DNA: TGTGCCAGCAGTTATGAGAGTATGAACACTGAAGCTTTCTTT
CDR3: CASSYESMNTEAFF

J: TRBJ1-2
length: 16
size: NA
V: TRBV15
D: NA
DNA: TGTGCCACCAGCAGAACCTCGGACAACCCTAACTATGGCTACACCTTC
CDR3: CATSRTSDNPNYGYTF

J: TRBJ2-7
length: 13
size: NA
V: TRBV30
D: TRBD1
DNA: TGTGCCGGACGCGGACAGGCTCGCAACGAGCAGTACTTC
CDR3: CAGRGQARNEQYF